These 26 T cell receptor beta chains were all obtained from the same sample, sequenced in a study of blood T cell repertoires in COVID-19. This table comes from immunoSEQ multiplex PCR, and its TCRdb copy is limited to in-frame clones, with some not included. This sample has over 90,000 clones, with 70% to 90% found just once. Sequencing used peripheral blood. The receptors here all came from a man over 45 with active or convalescent COVID-19.

The chain is built from TRBV6-1 and TRBJ2-5; 9 bases are a match to TRBD2. Germline V CDR1 and CDR2: MNHNS, SASEGT. Trimming took 1 base from V and 7 from J; bases not matched to a gene: 7. The CDR3 loop spans 15 amino acids. The CDR3 protein is CASSEGAGGYGTQYF. CDR3 nucleotides: TGTGCCAGCAGTGAAGGAGCGGGGGGCTATGGGACCCAGTACTTC.

V is TRBV19 and J is TRBJ1-5; 7 bases agree with TRBD1. V dropped 4 bases and J dropped 3; count of bases not matched to a gene: 9. From germline, CDR1 is LNHDA and CDR2 SQIVND (reference sequence). The CDR3 sequence is 16 residues long. The CDR3 sequence is CASSTTGNTNNQPQHF. DNA for the CDR3: TGTGCCAGTAGTACGACAGGGAATACGAACAATCAGCCCCAGCATTTT. The whole variable domain, filled in from reference TRBV19 and TRBJ1-5, reads DGGITQSPKYLFRKEGQNVTLSCEQNLNHDAMYWYRQDPGQGLRLIYYSQIVNDFQKGDIAEGYSVSREKKESFPLTVTSAQKNPTAFYLCASSTTGNTNNQPQHFGDGTRLSIL.

The chain combines TRBV19 with TRBJ1-5; D is unresolved. Germline CDR1 is LNHDA and CDR2 is SQIVND (reference sequence). V lost 3 bases and J 1 base, leaving 4 bases between the germline ends. The CDR3 length is 13 residues. The CDR3 DNA follows: TGTGCCAGTAGTATGGGCAGCAATCAGCCCCAGCATTTT. Translated, it gives CASSMGSNQPQHF.

This clone came up a few times. V gene TRBV9 combines with J gene TRBJ2-1; 9 positions agree with TRBD2. Germline loops: CDR1 SGDLS, CDR2 YYNGEE. CDR3 length equals 16 residues. Losses at the gene ends were 4 bases for V and 8 bases for J; bases not matched to a gene: 13. The CDR3 region has the DNA TGTGCCAGCAGCCCACCCCCTGGCGGGGGGGGCGATGAGCAGTTCTTC. Translation: CASSPPPGGGGDEQFF. The variable domain in full, with the rest retrieved from reference TRBV9 and TRBJ2-1, is DSGVTQTPKHLITATGQRVTLRCSPRSGDLSVYWYQQSLDQGLQFLIQYYNGEERAKGNILERFSAQQFPDLHSELNLSSLELGDSALYFCASSPPPGGGGDEQFFGPGTRLTVL.

The rearrangement links TRBV19 to TRBJ2-3; perhaps TRBD1 as D (6 bases). The germline V gene has CDR1 LNHDA and CDR2 SQIVND (reference sequence). The length of the CDR3 is 14 residues. V was trimmed by 8 bases and J by 0 bases, leaving 12 bases between them. CDR3 nucleotides: TGTGCCAGTTGGTCGGGACATAGCACAGATACGCAGTATTTT. This encodes CASWSGHSTDTQYF.

This chain connects TRBV7-2 to TRBJ2-2, with 8 bases fitting TRBD2. The CDR3 loop spans 17 amino acids. V gave up 1 base and J gave up 5 bases; unmatched junction bases: 9. Germline CDR1 and CDR2: SGHTA and FQGNSA. CDR3 loop: CASSLVSGGPGTGELFF. CDR3 DNA: TGTGCCAGCAGCTTAGTGTCGGGGGGGCCGGGAACCGGGGAGCTGTTTTTT.

The chain links TRBV19 to TRBJ1-2, with TRBD1 identical over 8 bases. Per the germline V gene, CDR1 is LNHDA and CDR2 is SQIVND (reference sequence). The CDR3 contains 12 residues. The J segment lost 6 bases and the V segment lost 4 bases, leaving 1 base of the junction unmatched. The CDR3 sequence: CASSNRGDGYTF. As DNA, the CDR3 is TGTGCCAGTAGTAACAGGGGGGATGGCTACACCTTC.

This clone was detected only a few times. J is TRBJ1-6 and V is TRBV7-8; 8 nucleotides align to TRBD1. The V and J ends lost 0 bases and 7 bases, in that order; junction bases with no gene match: 2. Germline lookup yields CDR1 SGHVS and CDR2 FQNEAQ. CDR3 length equals 15 residues. CDR3 sequence: CASSLARDRNSPLHF. The CDR3 DNA is TGTGCCAGCAGCTTAGCTAGGGACAGGAATTCACCCCTCCACTTT.

The rearrangement joins TRBV11-2 to TRBJ1-5, with unresolved D. CDR3 length equals 14 residues. Trimming removed 1 base from V and 2 bases from J, with 6 bases in between. Germline V gives CDR1 SGHAT, CDR2 FQNNGV. CDR3 amino acids: CASSLGRGNQPQHF. Written as DNA, the CDR3 is TGTGCCAGCAGCTTAGGGCGGGGCAATCAGCCCCAGCATTTT.

The table lists this clone with a count of one. J is TRBJ2-7 and V is TRBV5-3; TRBD1 agrees at 9 bases. TRBV5-3 belongs to the ORF category, with a function that is uncertain. V trimming: 4 bases; J trimming: 4 bases; junction bases outside the gene matches: 3. The CDR3 runs 13 residues. For the CDR3, the DNA is TGTGCCAGAAGCACCGGACAGGGGTACGAGCAGTACGTC. This translates into CARSTGQGYEQYV.

The chain couples TRBV6-5 to TRBJ2-3, with 8 bases identical to TRBD2. Germline V gene lookup returns CDR1 MNHEY and CDR2 SVGAGI. Losses at the gene ends were 2 bases for V and 6 bases for J; bases not matched to a gene: 4. CDR3 size: 14 residues. For the CDR3, the DNA is TGTGCCAGCAGTTACGGCGGGGGGATGGATACGCAGTATTTT. Its protein product is CASSYGGGMDTQYF.

This clone was seen only once. This chain links TRBV5-1 with TRBJ2-7; 8 bases are a match to TRBD2. V was clipped by 1 base and J by 3 bases; unmatched bases: 6. This CDR3 comprises 15 residues. Germline V CDR1 and CDR2: SGHRS, YFSETQ. The CDR3 DNA is TGCGCCAGCAGCTTGTCCGCGGGGGGAAACTACGAGCAGTACGTC. Amino acids: CASSLSAGGNYEQYV.

In this sample, this clone turned up a few times. The chain carries TRBV7-2 and TRBJ2-2; D gene uncertain. This CDR3 region has 15 residues. Germline CDR1 reads SGHTA; CDR2 reads FQGNSA. V was cut by 2 bases and J by 0 bases, with 7 bases left in between. This CDR3 is CASSLLSTNTGELFF. CDR3 nucleotide sequence: TGTGCCAGCAGCTTATTGAGTACGAACACCGGGGAGCTGTTTTTT.

The chain joins TRBV20-1 to TRBJ2-6; a possible D gene is TRBD2 (5 bases). Germline lookup yields CDR1 DFQATT and CDR2 SNEGSKA (reference sequence). CDR3 length: 15 amino acids. The ends were cut back, 3 bases at V and 0 bases at J, with 9 bases in the middle. The CDR3 nucleotides are TGCAGTGCTAGTCGGGGTCCCTCTGGGGCCAACGTCCTGACTTTC. Translating it yields CSASRGPSGANVLTF.

The rearrangement uses TRBV6-5 and TRBJ1-4; 9 nucleotides match TRBD1. There are 14 residues in the CDR3. The germline gives CDR1 MNHEY, CDR2 SVGAGI. V shed 4 bases, J shed 8 bases, and the junction held 5 bases outside the gene matches. CDR3 sequence (DNA): TGTGCCAGCAGTTCACAGGGGGCAAGGGAAAAACTGTTTTTT. It codes for CASSSQGAREKLFF.

The chain uses TRBV5-6 and TRBJ2-5; D gene ambiguous. The CDR3 is 14 residues long. From germline, CDR1 is SGHDT and CDR2 YYEEEE. Trimming shortened V by 0 bases and J by 3 bases, and 9 bases separated the two germline ends. CDR3 sequence: CASSLGRREETQYF. The CDR3 DNA reads TGTGCCAGCAGCTTGGGACGTCGGGAAGAGACCCAGTACTTC.

This clone appeared once. This chain connects TRBV28 to TRBJ1-5; the D is unclear. Germline V gene lookup returns CDR1 MDHEN and CDR2 SYDVKM. Trimming removed 6 bases at V and 0 bases at J, with 9 bases between. CDR3 length: 14 residues. The CDR3 coding sequence is TGTGCCAGCAGCGTGGCCCTTAGCAATCAGCCCCAGCATTTT. Its protein product is CASSVALSNQPQHF.

The J gene is TRBJ1-3, the V gene TRBV30; perhaps TRBD1 as D (6 bases). The CDR3 has 14 amino acids. Germline CDR1 reads GTSNPN; CDR2 reads SVGIG (reference sequence). Trimming removed 2 bases at V and 0 bases at J, with 8 bases between. The CDR3 protein is CAWSKGHSGNTIYF. The DNA for the CDR3 is TGTGCCTGGAGTAAGGGACACTCTGGAAACACCATATATTTT.

This sequence joins TRBV7-2 and TRBJ1-6; D is undetermined. Germline CDR1 SGHTA, CDR2 FQGNSA. The CDR3 length is 18 residues. With 5 bases removed from V and 7 bases from J, the gap between germline ends came to 24 bases. The CDR3 sequence is CASSQAGEGSGWNSPLHF. The CDR3 nucleotides are TGTGCCAGCAGCCAGGCCGGCGAGGGCTCCGGTTGGAATTCACCCCTCCACTTT.

This clone occurred a few times. J is TRBJ1-5 and V is TRBV28, with 7 bases fitting TRBD1. Losses at the gene ends were 7 bases for V and 3 bases for J; bases not matched to a gene: 6. The CDR3 extends over 14 amino acids. CDR1 and CDR2 (germline): MDHEN, SYDVKM. CDR3 amino acids: CASTPGGYNQPQHF. In nucleotides, the CDR3 is TGTGCCAGCACCCCAGGGGGTTACAATCAGCCCCAGCATTTT.

This clone has just one count. The chain employs TRBV7-9 and TRBJ1-1; possible D gene TRBD1, 6 bases. Trimming removed 5 bases from V and 5 bases from J, with 18 bases in between. CDR1 and CDR2 from the germline V gene are SEHNR and FQNEAQ (reference sequence). The CDR3 loop spans 15 amino acids. CDR3 nucleotide sequence: TGTGCCAGCAGCAGAAAGGCCGGGGGGCGGACTGAAGCTTTCTTT. Translated: CASSRKAGGRTEAFF.

The chain employs TRBV5-1 and TRBJ2-5, with D perhaps TRBD1 (5 bases). From germline, CDR1 is SGHRS and CDR2 YFSETQ. With 0 bases removed from V and 7 bases from J, the gap between germline ends came to 13 bases. There are 14 residues in the CDR3. The CDR3 loop reads CASSLDPGIGTQYF. The CDR3, as DNA: TGCGCCAGCAGCTTGGATCCAGGGATCGGGACCCAGTACTTC.

The CDR3 protein is CASSLGGLYEQYF. The DNA for the CDR3 is TGTGCCAGCAGCTTAGGCGGGCTCTACGAGCAGTACTTC. The chain couples TRBV11-3 to TRBJ2-7; perhaps TRBD2 as D (5 bases). In germline, CDR1 is SGHNT, CDR2 YENEEA. This CDR3 comprises 13 residues. V lost 1 base, J lost 3 bases, and 7 bases lay in between.

In this sample, this clone turned up a few times. The chain combines TRBV11-2 with TRBJ2-3, with no clear D. The CDR3 loop spans 14 amino acids. Germline-derived CDR1 and CDR2 are SGHAT and FQNNGV. Trimming shortened V by 1 base and J by 5 bases, and 10 bases separated the two germline ends. CDR3 in DNA: TGTGCCAGCAGCTTAGGGCTAGAATTAGATACGCAGTATTTT. It encodes CASSLGLELDTQYF.

The chain links TRBV7-8 to TRBJ2-3; D gene ambiguous. This CDR3 has 15 amino acids. Trimming took 5 bases from V and 1 from J, leaving 13 bases between them. From germline, CDR1 is SGHVS and CDR2 FQNEAQ. CDR3 nucleotide sequence: TGTGCCAGCAGCAAAGCCGGGTTTCGCACAGATACGCAGTATTTT. Amino acid sequence: CASSKAGFRTDTQYF.

This clone has a single count. This chain joins TRBV5-6 and TRBJ1-2, with D tentatively TRBD1 (5 bases). The CDR3 is 12 amino acids. Trimming stripped 5 bases from V and 5 bases from J, with 10 bases between. The germline CDR1 and CDR2 sequences are SGHDT and YYEEEE. CDR3 bases: TGTGCCAGCAGTGGCCCAGGGTATGGCTACACCTTC. Its translation is CASSGPGYGYTF.